The 7 T cell receptor beta chains given below trace back to one sample, sequenced in a study of shared clonotypes between healthy human individuals. Assay: immunoSEQ multiplex PCR; the TCRdb copy retains only in-frame clones and omits some. In the table there are around 2.3 million clones, approximately 96% of which are singletons. The sample taken for sequencing was naive CD4+ T cells sorted from blood. Regarding subset: CD45RA+ positively selected. These receptors came from a man aged 18 to 30 in good health.

The J gene is TRBJ2-7, the V gene TRBV29-1; 13 nucleotides align to TRBD2. Germline values: CDR1 SQVTM, CDR2 ANQGSEA. V shed 6 bases, J shed 2 bases, and the junction held 10 bases outside the gene matches. This CDR3 spans 16 amino acids. CDR3: CSVKARGLAGPYEQYF. DNA for the CDR3: TGCAGCGTGAAGGCACGGGGACTAGCGGGACCCTACGAGCAGTACTTC.

This clone came up once. The V gene is TRBV5-8, the J gene TRBJ2-3; 14 bases agree with TRBD2. The CDR3 runs 17 residues. J was trimmed by 2 bases and V by 4 bases; bases with no gene match: 6. Looked up from germline, CDR1 is SGHTS and CDR2 is YDEGEE. The CDR3, as DNA: TGTGCCAGCAGCACCGGGACTAGCGGGAGAGCCACAGATACGCAGTATTTT. This codes for CASSTGTSGRATDTQYF.

V gene TRBV7-9 combines with J gene TRBJ2-7; a possible D gene is TRBD1 (6 bases). Germline V gene lookup returns CDR1 SEHNR and CDR2 FQNEAQ (reference sequence). V was trimmed by 4 bases and J by 1 base, leaving 14 bases between them. The CDR3 has 15 residues. CDR3 bases: TGTGCCAGCAGCTCCCCGCCAGGACAGTCCTACGAGCAGTACTTC. As protein: CASSSPPGQSYEQYF.

V gene TRBV6-1 combines with J gene TRBJ2-3, with D possibly being TRBD1 (6 bases). The V gene lost 6 bases and the J gene lost 0 bases, with 10 bases spanning the gap. Germline V gene sequence: CDR1 MNHNS, CDR2 SASEGT. The CDR3 extends over 14 amino acids. This CDR3 is CASRQGGSTDTQYF. DNA of the CDR3: TGTGCCAGCAGACAGGGTGGGAGCACAGATACGCAGTATTTT.

V usage is TRBV7-2 and J usage is TRBJ1-1, with TRBD1 matching 10 bases. The CDR3 extends over 14 amino acids. V was pared by 7 bases and J by 2 bases, with 4 bases of the junction left unmatched. CDR1 is SGHTA and CDR2 is FQGNSA in the germline V gene. CDR3 DNA: TGTGCCAGCATCGACAGGGGGCGAAACACTGAAGCTTTCTTT. Protein sequence: CASIDRGRNTEAFF.

The chain has TRBV4-1 and TRBJ2-3; 10 bases align to TRBD2. Germline V gene lookup returns CDR1 MGHRA and CDR2 YSYEKL. The CDR3 is made up of 18 amino acids. J was trimmed by 3 bases and V by 1 base; bases with no gene match: 10. The CDR3 DNA follows: TGCGCCAGCAGCCAAGCGGCCTCTCTAGCGGGGGTGACAGATACGCAGTATTTT. Translation gives CASSQAASLAGVTDTQYF.

V usage is TRBV7-2 and J usage is TRBJ2-5; 10 bases are a match to TRBD2. The trim removed 1 base at V and 1 base at J, leaving 6 bases unmatched. The CDR3 is 17 residues long. Germline CDR1 and CDR2: SGHTA and FQGNSA. The CDR3 loop is CASSLGLAGLSQETQYF. The CDR3 DNA reads as TGTGCCAGCAGCTTAGGACTAGCGGGTCTAAGCCAAGAGACCCAGTACTTC.